The 8 T cell receptor beta chains given below trace back to one sample, sequenced in a study of T-cell memory formation after mild COVID-19. MiXCR, applied by TCRdb to the 5' RACE reads, yields one record per CDR3 protein. The sample includes hundreds of thousands of distinct CDR3 sequences, over 20% of them seen just once. Material for sequencing was PBMCs or a T cell subset sorted from them (not recorded which). These receptor sequences come from an adult woman who had mild COVID-19 (a few samples of this study predate the infection). Cell type and time point are not known.

The chain employs TRBV15 and TRBJ1-5; the D is unclear. V was shortened by 3 bases and J by 3 bases, with 9 bases between the two germline ends. This CDR3 contains 14 residues. Germline values: CDR1 LNHNV, CDR2 YYDKDF (reference sequence). The CDR3 region has the DNA TGTGCCACCAGCAGCCCGATATACAATCAGCCCCAGCATTTT. It translates to CATSSPIYNQPQHF.

The chain combines TRBV6-5 with TRBJ2-7, with 9 bases aligning to TRBD1. CDR3 length: 14 amino acids. V lost 5 bases, J lost 2 bases, and 4 bases stayed unmatched. Germline V gives CDR1 MNHEY, CDR2 SVGAGI. The CDR3 nucleotides are TGTGCCAGCAGTACAGGGGGCTTTCCCTACGAGCAGTACTTC. It translates to CASSTGGFPYEQYF.

The chain recombines TRBV20-1 with TRBJ2-2; no definite D call. Germline CDR1 and CDR2: DFQATT and SNEGSKA (reference sequence). The V and J ends lost 2 bases and 3 bases respectively, with 13 bases between them. The CDR3 totals 15 residues. CDR3: CSARRAATHTGELFF. As DNA, the CDR3 is TGCAGTGCTAGAAGGGCCGCCACTCACACCGGGGAGCTGTTTTTT.

V is TRBV15 and J is TRBJ1-2; the D is unclear. Germline V gene lookup returns CDR1 LNHNV and CDR2 YYDKDF (reference sequence). The length of the CDR3 is 11 residues. V was shortened by 4 bases and J by 9 bases, with 9 bases between the two germline ends. The CDR3 is CATSIGGSYTF. CDR3 nucleotides: TGTGCCACCAGCATAGGCGGGAGCTACACCTTC. Full variable domain (missing parts from reference TRBV15 and TRBJ1-2): DAMVIQNPRYQVTQFGKPVTLSCSQTLNHNVMYWYQQKSSQAPKLLFHYYDKDFNNEADTPDNFQSRRPNTSFCFLDIRSPGLGDTAMYLCATSIGGSYTFGSGTRLTVV.

The genes are TRBV2 and TRBJ2-1; the match to TRBD2 covers 7 bases. The CDR3 has 15 residues. Germline V gives CDR1 SNHLY, CDR2 FYNNEI. The V and J ends lost 6 bases and 0 bases, in that order; junction bases with no gene match: 5. CDR3: CASSRDYSSYNEQFF. The CDR3 region has the DNA TGTGCCAGCAGCCGGGACTACAGCTCCTACAATGAGCAGTTCTTC.

The rearrangement joins TRBV20-1 to TRBJ2-7, with D hard to call. V lost 3 bases to trimming and J lost 5 bases, with 17 bases between them. There are 14 residues in the CDR3. CDR1 is DFQATT, CDR2 SNEGSKA, per germline (reference sequence). CDR3 region: CSASVVGYYNEQYF. CDR3 DNA: TGCAGTGCTAGTGTAGTCGGCTACTACAACGAGCAGTACTTC.

This clonotype showed up just a few times. The CDR3 is CASMGTGELFF. CDR3 nucleotide sequence: TGTGCCAGCATGGGCACCGGGGAGCTGTTTTTT. The rearrangement joins TRBV27 to TRBJ2-2; no definite D call. CDR1 MNHEY and CDR2 SMNVEV come from the germline V gene (reference sequence). The CDR3 extends over 11 amino acids. The germline V and J ends were trimmed by 7 bases and 4 bases, with 4 bases remaining between them.

The gene calls are TRBV24-1 and TRBJ2-1; D may be TRBD1 or TRBD2 (6 bases each). Germline V CDR1 and CDR2: KGHDR, SFDVKD. This CDR3 spans 15 amino acids. V was trimmed by 5 bases and J by 4 bases, leaving 14 bases between them. The CDR3 here is CATSGGARSYNEQFF. The DNA of the CDR3 is TGTGCCACCAGTGGGGGGGCCCGGAGTTACAATGAGCAGTTCTTC.